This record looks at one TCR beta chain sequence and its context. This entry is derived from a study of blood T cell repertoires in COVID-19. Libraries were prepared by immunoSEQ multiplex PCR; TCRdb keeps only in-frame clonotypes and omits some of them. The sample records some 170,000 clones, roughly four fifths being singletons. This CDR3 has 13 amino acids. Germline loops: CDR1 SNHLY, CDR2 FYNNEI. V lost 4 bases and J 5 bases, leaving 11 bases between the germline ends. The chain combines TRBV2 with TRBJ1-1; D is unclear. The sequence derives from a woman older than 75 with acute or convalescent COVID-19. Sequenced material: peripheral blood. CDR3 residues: CASSGLSSTEAFF. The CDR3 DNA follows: TGTGCCAGCAGTGGTCTCAGTTCTACTGAAGCTTTCTTT.